A selection of T cell receptor beta chains follows, all from one sample in a study of Ad26.COV2.S vaccination and SARS-CoV-2 variants. The repertoire was sequenced with immunoSEQ multiplex PCR; TCRdb's copy has only in-frame clones and lacks some. In the table there are fewer than 400,000 clones, roughly 86% of which are singletons. The material sequenced was peripheral blood, taken in a trial of Ad26.COV2.S vaccine versus placebo. The source of these receptors is a person between 18 and 60 years old who received the Ad26.COV2.S COVID-19 vaccine or a placebo. CDR3s include the opening cysteine and the closing phenylalanine or tryptophan. D genes are given only for firm matches. Some rows have no size entry. The others give once, few or many, or a class for an expanded clone.

NA,TRBJ1-6,18,TRBV11-2,NA,TGTGCCAGCAGCTTAGGGCGGTCAGGCGTCTCCTATAATTCACCCCTCCACTTT,CASSLGRSGVSYNSPLHF
NA,TRBJ2-1,12,TRBV7-3,NA,TGTGCCAGCAGCTCCTCCCAGGGCTCTCCGTTCTTC,CASSSSQGSPFF
NA,TRBJ2-5,12,TRBV7-2,NA,TGTGCCAGCAGCTACAGGGAAGAGACCCAGTACTTC,CASSYREETQYF
TRBD1,TRBJ2-3,16,TRBV5-6,NA,TGTGCCAGCAGCTTGGAACAGGGGATGGGCACAGATACGCAGTATTTT,CASSLEQGMGTDTQYF
TRBD1,TRBJ2-5,14,TRBV11-1,NA,TGTGCCAGCAGCTTTGGGACAGGGGAGGAGACCCAGTACTTC,CASSFGTGEETQYF
NA,TRBJ2-1,15,TRBV6-2/TRBV6-3,once,TGTGCCAGCAGCACACATCCGGGGGATAACAATGAGCAGTTCTTC,CASSTHPGDNNEQFF
NA,TRBJ2-1,17,TRBV19,NA,TGTGCCAGTAGTATAGGCCCCACTAGCAGATTTAGGAATGAGCAGTTCTTC,CASSIGPTSRFRNEQFF
TRBD1,TRBJ1-1,16,TRBV30,NA,TGTGCCTGGAGTCTCCATGTAGGGGGCGGCAACACTGAAGCTTTCTTT,CAWSLHVGGGNTEAFF
TRBD1,TRBJ1-4,14,TRBV3-1/TRBV3-2,NA,TGTGCCAGCGGGGATACAGGGGCTAATGAAAAACTGTTTTTT,CASGDTGANEKLFF
NA,TRBJ2-2,15,TRBV19,NA,TGTGCCAGTAGTATAGGTAGGGACTGGTCCGGGGAGCTGTTTTTT,CASSIGRDWSGELFF
NA,TRBJ2-2,18,TRBV21-1,NA,TGTGCCAGCAGCCCAAGGGGGATGACAGGGGGCGCGCCCGGGGAGCTGTTTTTT,CASSPRGMTGGAPGELFF
NA,TRBJ2-1,16,TRBV11-3,NA,TGTGCCAGCAGCGAGGAACGAGGACAGCCCTACAATGAGCAGTTCTTC,CASSEERGQPYNEQFF
NA,TRBJ1-6,12,TRBV7-9,NA,TGTGCCAGCAGCGTACCCGATTCACCCCTCCACTTT,CASSVPDSPLHF
NA,TRBJ1-1,13,TRBV6-2/TRBV6-3,NA,TGTGCCAGCAGCCCTCAAGGAAACACTGAAGCTTTCTTT,CASSPQGNTEAFF
NA,TRBJ2-6,17,TRBV19,NA,TGTGCCAGTACCCCAGAAGGGGGAAAAGCTGGGGCCAACGTCCTGACTTTC,CASTPEGGKAGANVLTF
TRBD2,TRBJ2-3,18,TRBV7-2,NA,TGTGCCAGCAGCTTATTAAATAGCGGGGCAGGATCCACAGATACGCAGTATTTT,CASSLLNSGAGSTDTQYF
NA,TRBJ1-4,14,TRBV6-5,NA,TGTGCCAGCAGCCACAGGGAACCAAATGAAAAACTGTTTTTT,CASSHREPNEKLFF
NA,TRBJ2-7,12,TRBV6-2/TRBV6-3,NA,TGTGCCAGCAGTTACTCAGGCCACGAGCAGTACTTC,CASSYSGHEQYF
TRBD1,TRBJ2-1,15,TRBV18,NA,TGTGCCAGCTCACCACGATGGACAGGGGTCAATGAGCAGTTCTTC,CASSPRWTGVNEQFF
NA,TRBJ1-5,15,TRBV19,NA,TGTGCCAGTAGTATCAAGGGGCTAAGCAATCAGCCCCAGCATTTT,CASSIKGLSNQPQHF
NA,TRBJ1-4,13,TRBV6-1,NA,TGTGCCAGCAGTGAAGACAGGGTTGGAAAACTGTTTTTT,CASSEDRVGKLFF
TRBD2,TRBJ2-7,12,TRBV30,few,TGTGCCTGGAGCGGGGGGGCCTACGAGCAGTACTTC,CAWSGGAYEQYF
TRBD1,TRBJ2-1,15,TRBV14,NA,TGTGCCATTACCCGGCGGGGACAGGGACGATGGGAGCAGTTCTTC,CAITRRGQGRWEQFF
TRBD1,TRBJ2-7,13,TRBV7-9,NA,TGTGCCAGCTCGGACAGGCGAGACTACGAGCAGTACTTC,CASSDRRDYEQYF
TRBD1,TRBJ1-1,14,TRBV5-1,once,TGCGCCAGCAGCAGGGGGCAACAGGACACTGAAGCTTTCTTT,CASSRGQQDTEAFF
NA,TRBJ2-6,15,TRBV5-6,NA,TGTGCCAGCAGCTCACAAGTCTCTGGGGCCAACGTCCTGACTTTC,CASSSQVSGANVLTF
TRBD1,TRBJ2-7,14,TRBV12-5,NA,TGTGCTAGTGGTTCGGGACAGGGTAGTTACGAGCAGTACTTC,CASGSGQGSYEQYF
NA,TRBJ2-2,16,TRBV27,once,TGTGCCAGCAGTTTATTCCGGACGCTGAACACCGGGGAGCTGTTTTTT,CASSLFRTLNTGELFF
NA,TRBJ2-7,13,TRBV7-9,NA,TGTGCCAGCAGCCTTCCGAGCTCCTACGAGCAGTACTTC,CASSLPSSYEQYF
NA,TRBJ2-7,13,TRBV5-6,NA,TGTGCCAGCAGCTTGGATGGGGACTACGAGCAGTACTTC,CASSLDGDYEQYF
NA,TRBJ1-2,12,TRBV3-1/TRBV3-2,NA,TGTGCCAGCGGCCAGCGAACCTATGGCTACACCTTC,CASGQRTYGYTF
TRBD2,TRBJ2-5,15,TRBV4-2,NA,TGTGCCAGCAGCCAAGATCGCGGGGGGCAAGAGACCCAGTACTTC,CASSQDRGGQETQYF
TRBD1,TRBJ1-2,15,TRBV7-9,NA,TGTGCCAGCAGCTTAGCAGGGACAGGGAGATATGGCTACACTTTC,CASSLAGTGRYGYTF
NA,TRBJ1-3,14,TRBV3-1/TRBV3-2,NA,TGTGCCAGCCGCCCGTATACCTCTGGAAACACCATATATTTT,CASRPYTSGNTIYF